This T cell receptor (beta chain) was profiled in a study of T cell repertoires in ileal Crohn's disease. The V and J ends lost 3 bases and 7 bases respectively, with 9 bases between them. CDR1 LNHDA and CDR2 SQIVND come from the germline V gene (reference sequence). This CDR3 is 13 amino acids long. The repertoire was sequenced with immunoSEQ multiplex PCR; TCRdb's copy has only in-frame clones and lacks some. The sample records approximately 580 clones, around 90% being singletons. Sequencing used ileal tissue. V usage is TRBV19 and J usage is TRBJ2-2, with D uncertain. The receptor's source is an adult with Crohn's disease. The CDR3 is CASSIGEIGELFF. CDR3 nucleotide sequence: TGTGCCAGTAGTATTGGAGAGATCGGGGAGCTGTTTTTT.